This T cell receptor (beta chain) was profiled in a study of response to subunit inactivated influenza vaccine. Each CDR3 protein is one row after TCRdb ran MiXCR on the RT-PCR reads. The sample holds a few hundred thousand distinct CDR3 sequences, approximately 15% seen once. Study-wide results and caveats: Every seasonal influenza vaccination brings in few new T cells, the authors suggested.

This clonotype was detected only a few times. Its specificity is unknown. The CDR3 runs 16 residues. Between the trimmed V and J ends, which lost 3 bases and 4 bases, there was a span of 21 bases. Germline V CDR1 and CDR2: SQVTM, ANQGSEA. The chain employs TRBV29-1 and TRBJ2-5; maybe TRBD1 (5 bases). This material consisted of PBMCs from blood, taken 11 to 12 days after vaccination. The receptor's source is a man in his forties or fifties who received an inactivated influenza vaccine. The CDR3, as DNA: TGCAGCGTTGATACTCGACAGTCCGCACACCTAGAGACCCAGTACTTC. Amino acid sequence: CSVDTRQSAHLETQYF.